The source of this T cell receptor beta chain is a study of blood T cell repertoires in COVID-19. In the authors' methods: Nucleated cell counts were estimated from reference gene primer amplification. Sequenced by immunoSEQ multiplex PCR; TCRdb stores in-frame clones only, minus some. V and J calls and clone size follow that table, whereas D and trimming were derived from the DNA. The profile shows approximately 140,000 clones, around four fifths of them singletons. Germline V CDR1 and CDR2: LGHNA, YNFKEQ. There are 15 residues in the CDR3. V was shortened by 0 bases and J by 3 bases, with 11 bases between the two germline ends.

This chain connects TRBV4-2 to TRBJ2-5; the D is unclear. The specimen sequenced was peripheral blood. This receptor was taken from a man in his 70s with acute or convalescent COVID-19. CDR3 region: CASSQDSTKKETQYF. The CDR3 DNA sequence: TGTGCCAGCAGCCAAGATAGTACCAAAAAAGAGACCCAGTACTTC.